This T cell receptor beta chain came from a study of control samples from healthy donors and cancer patients. This CDR3 has 15 amino acids. Looked up from germline, CDR1 is MNHEY and CDR2 is SMNVEV (reference sequence). Trimming removed 6 bases from V and 5 bases from J, with 18 bases in between. Method: immunoSEQ multiplex PCR; TCRdb's copy keeps in-frame clones and lacks some. The table has over 150,000 clones, about 91% seen once. The sequenced sample was blood. The J gene is TRBJ2-3, the V gene TRBV27; D is uncertain. This clonotype originated in a woman aged 40 to 50 in good health. The CDR3 DNA follows: TGTGCCAGCAGCCCGTGGGGAATCCTTCGAGATACGCAGTATTTT. Translating it yields CASSPWGILRDTQYF.